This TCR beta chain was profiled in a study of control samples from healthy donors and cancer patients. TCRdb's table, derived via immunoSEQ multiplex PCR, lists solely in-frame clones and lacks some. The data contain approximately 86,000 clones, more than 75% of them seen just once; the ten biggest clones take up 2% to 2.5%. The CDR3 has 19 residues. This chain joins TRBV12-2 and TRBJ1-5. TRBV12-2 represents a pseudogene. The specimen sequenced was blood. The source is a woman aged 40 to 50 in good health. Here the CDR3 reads CASRLEEDRTKADNQPQHF. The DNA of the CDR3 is TGTGCAAGTCGCTTAGAAGAGGACCGGACTAAGGCCGATAATCAGCCCCAGCATTTT.